This TCR beta chain is from a study of metastatic and nonmetastatic thyroid tumors. Study in general: Repertoire data that came from the blood and tumor or nodule tissue of malignant and benign thyroid patients were compared.

Study conclusions and caveats: It was reportedly found that TCR beta diversity was significantly higher in malignant thyroid tumors than in benign nodules, a difference seen in both blood and tumor samples.

All patients reached thyroid surgery having received no treatment beforehand. This clone was seen a handful of times. What it recognizes is unknown. Compared with germline, one end of the junction differs, possibly owing to a read error. Germline V gene data show CDR1 as ENHRY and CDR2 as SYGVKD. The CDR3 extends over 16 amino acids. Per the original data handling: Clinicopathological groups differed in CDR3, with these differences serving to build a distant-metastasis classifier for papillary thyroid cancer. Via MiXCR, TCRdb re-called the PCR reads. Clone size and V and J calls follow TCRdb, not the original study. The repertoire includes approximately 28,000 clones, around 17% of them detected once, and roughly 6.6% sits in the top ten.

The rearrangement joins TRBV10-3 to TRBJ2-7, with 12 bases matching TRBD2. The receptor comes from a male donor with papillary thyroid cancer or a benign thyroid nodule (not recorded which). Some clones in this sample may be carry-over from other donors' samples. Sequenced input: blood. The DNA for the CDR3 is TGCGCCATCAGTGAGGGGCGACTAGCGGGAGACTACGAGCAGTACTTC. Translating it yields CAISEGRLAGDYEQYF.